This TCR beta chain was captured in a study of cytotoxic CD8 clonotypes in ibrutinib-treated CLL. Study-level information: Responses: about 25 partial, 2 complete; after median 68 months, around 15 stayed remitted, approximately twelve progressed.

Clones were read by immunoSEQ multiplex PCR, and TCRdb kept only the in-frame ones, dropping some. The data hold around 310,000 clones, with around four fifths observed a single time. Study observations and caveats: Baseline levels were approached again at progression, after clonality had risen at ibrutinib response.

To note about this clone: What it recognizes is unknown.

The CDR3 length is 13 residues. From germline, CDR1 is LNHNV and CDR2 YYDKDF (reference sequence). V was pared by 6 bases and J by 3 bases, with 5 bases of the junction left unmatched. V usage is TRBV15 and J usage is TRBJ2-7; TRBD1 aligns across 7 bases. This receptor was taken from a human donor with chronic lymphocytic leukemia. The sample here was PBMCs, taken before ibrutinib treatment. The CDR3: CATRGQSHYEQYF. DNA of the CDR3: TGTGCCACCAGGGGACAGTCCCACTACGAGCAGTACTTC.